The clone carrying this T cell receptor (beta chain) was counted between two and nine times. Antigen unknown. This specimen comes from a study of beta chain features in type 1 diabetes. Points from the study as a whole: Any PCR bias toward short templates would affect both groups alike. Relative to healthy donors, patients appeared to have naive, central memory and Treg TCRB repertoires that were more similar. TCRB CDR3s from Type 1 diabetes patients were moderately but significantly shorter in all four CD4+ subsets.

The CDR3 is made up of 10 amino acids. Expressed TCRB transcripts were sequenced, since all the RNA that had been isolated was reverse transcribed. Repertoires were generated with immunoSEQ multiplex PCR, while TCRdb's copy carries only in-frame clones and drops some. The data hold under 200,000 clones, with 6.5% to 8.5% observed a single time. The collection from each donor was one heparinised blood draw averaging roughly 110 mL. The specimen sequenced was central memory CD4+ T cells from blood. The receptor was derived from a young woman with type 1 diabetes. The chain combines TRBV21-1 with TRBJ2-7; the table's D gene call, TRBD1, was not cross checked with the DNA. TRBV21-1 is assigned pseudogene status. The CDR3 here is CASRDNVQYF. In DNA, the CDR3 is TGTGCCAGCAGGGACAACGTGCAGTACTTC.